These T cell receptor beta chains were read from a single sample in a study of blood T cell repertoires in COVID-19. The repertoire was sequenced with immunoSEQ multiplex PCR; TCRdb's copy has only in-frame clones and lacks some. The sample contains about 150,000 clones, roughly nine tenths of which appear only once. Sequenced: peripheral blood. Source of these receptors: a woman between 65 and 79 years old with acute or convalescent COVID-19. Both conserved end residues are part of each CDR3. Each record gives: clone size, V gene, CDR3 protein. Clone size is not always given. Where it is, it says once, few, many or a class for expanded clones.

. | TRBV19 | CASSIDLSGKGQPQHF
. | TRBV19 | CASSIVSVGGSYGYTF
. | TRBV30 | CAWSNSYNSPLHF
. | TRBV2 | CASSEYRTLAKNIQYF
. | TRBV5-5 | CASSLVFSSSEASQPQHF
. | TRBV2 | CASSLRTSGGSETQYF
. | TRBV10-3 | CAISEPGGADTGELFF
once | TRBV6-5 | CATRRGPNTDTQYF
. | TRBV27 | CASSAPGQGRSGANVLTF
. | TRBV5-1 | CASSLTGGGTDTQYF
. | TRBV27 | CASSLSGGFPEAFF
. | TRBV2 | CASLLAGLADTQYF
few | TRBV30 | CAFSRQAEAFF
. | TRBV6-5 | CARDRGIPLGAQYF
. | TRBV7-2 | CASSSQGTLLNGYTF
. | TRBV10-1 | CASSESYRGHFYEQYF
. | TRBV20-1 | CSASKGPNQPQHF
. | TRBV6-2/TRBV6-3 | CASSLNRDRAFNSAEAFF
. | TRBV19 | CASSRRAYGYTF
. | TRBV3-1/TRBV3-2 | CASSQTDRGNTGELFF
. | TRBV6-2/TRBV6-3 | CASSLSTDRGYTF
. | TRBV5-4 | CASSFGQGTQYF
. | TRBV5-1 | CASSEAPGTGAETQYF
. | TRBV6-1 | CASSEGFRGAGNTIYF
. | TRBV10-2 | CASSEFRPTGQYF
once | TRBV18 | CASSPMQGAKRGSSTEAFF
. | TRBV15 | CATSGGWTSGGNEQFF
. | TRBV14 | CASAGSNSGNTIYF
. | TRBV2 | CASRSEQIYGYTF
. | TRBV28 | CASSFNPRVPSNYGYTF
. | TRBV6-1 | CASSEARTFSDTDTQYF
. | TRBV5-1 | CASSSHMRGSAYNEQFF
. | TRBV9 | CASSAGAGGSGYGYTF
. | TRBV14 | CASSQDRGGVEAFF
. | TRBV30 | CAWRERGAVWGYTF
. | TRBV6-5 | CASSYSLGTNTGELFF
. | TRBV27 | CASSLSNRGPGTGELFF
few | TRBV11-2 | CASSFTDRGDGYTF
. | TRBV3-1/TRBV3-2 | CASSPGTGVYEQYF
. | TRBV9 | CASSSTGVGGNTIYF
once | TRBV24-1 | CATSDSRQGGRNEQFF
. | TRBV19 | CASSRDRADTEAFF
. | TRBV5-1 | CASSLDRTGEDYGYTF
. | TRBV2 | CASSEQWAGQGYTF
. | TRBV7-2 | CASSHLTANTGELFF
. | TRBV7-8 | CASSRITGKEGTDTQYF
. | TRBV6-5 | CASSQVDNQPQHF
. | TRBV7-9 | CASSPRDTSTDTQYF
. | TRBV10-3 | CAISAQANTEAFF
. | TRBV7-9 | CASTTTGVNTEAFF
. | TRBV20-1 | CSGHSGTEAFF
. | TRBV27 | CASSSQGALGGTQYF
. | TRBV7-9 | CASSLVGQPLGNTIYF
. | TRBV2 | CASSVVPGGAEQPQHF
. | TRBV19 | CASSIALQGANYGYTF
. | TRBV4-3 | CASSQDMRASEQYF
once | TRBV25-1 | CASRDRGNSPLHF